These 20 T cell receptor beta chains were all obtained from the same sample, sequenced in a study of cytomegalovirus exposure and HLA in healthy donors. PCR employed 60 Vbeta and 13 Jbeta primers. Measured with immunoSEQ multiplex PCR; TCRdb has only the in-frame clones, and not every one. Of tens of thousands of clones in the sample, roughly two thirds were seen once. Sequenced sample: PBMCs. The receptors come from a woman between 50 and 59 years old in good health and CMV-seropositive.

The gene calls are TRBV10-1 and TRBJ2-3; 8 bases agree with TRBD2. Germline assignment: CDR1 WNHNN and CDR2 SYGVQD (reference sequence). This CDR3 is 14 amino acids long. The ends lost 8 bases at V and 2 bases at J; junction bases unmatched: 6. CDR3 sequence reads: CASGAGGVTDTQYF. The DNA of the CDR3 is TGCGCCAGCGGTGCGGGGGGAGTCACAGATACGCAGTATTTT.

Here the CDR3 reads CASSLDRERDQPQHF. In nucleotides, the CDR3 is TGTGCCAGCAGCTTGGACAGGGAGAGGGATCAGCCCCAGCATTTT. The chain recombines TRBV5-6 with TRBJ1-5; TRBD1 might be the D (6 bases). Germline lookup yields CDR1 SGHDT and CDR2 YYEEEE. Trimming left V 0 bases short and J 5 bases short, with 12 bases between. The CDR3 has 15 residues. The full variable domain, rest sourced from reference TRBV5-6 and TRBJ1-5, is DAGVTQSPTHLIKTRGQQVTLRCSPKSGHDTVSWYQQALGQGPQFIFQYYEEEERQRGNFPDRFSGHQFPNYSSELNVNALLLGDSALYLCASSLDRERDQPQHFGDGTRLSIL.

The chain has TRBV7-6 and TRBJ2-7; a weak D match, TRBD1 (6 bases). V shed 1 base and J shed 3 bases, with 10 bases lying between them. The CDR3 extends over 14 amino acids. Germline V gene data show CDR1 as SGHVS and CDR2 as FNYEAQ. Here the CDR3 DNA reads TGTGCCAGCAGCTTAGAGGCAGGGGTCTACGAGCAGTACTTC. Translated: CASSLEAGVYEQYF.

CDR3 nucleotides: TGTGCCAGCAGCGTAAGCCCGAGCTCCTATAATTCACCCCTCCACTTT. It yields the protein CASSVSPSSYNSPLHF. The chain combines TRBV9 with TRBJ1-6; no reliable D call. This CDR3 has 16 amino acids. Trimming removed 1 base from V and 0 bases from J, with 8 bases in between. Germline CDR1 SGDLS, CDR2 YYNGEE.

Turning to this clone: A read error may produce the germline difference seen at one junction end. The chain joins TRBV7-8 to TRBJ2-4; the D is unclear. There are 13 residues in the CDR3. Germline values: CDR1 SGHVS, CDR2 FQNEAQ. The chain's CDR3 is CASSDTTADGVDF. CDR3 DNA sequence: TGTGCCAGCAGCGATACCACAGCCGACGGCGTGGACTTC. Full variable domain (outside the CDR3, taken from reference TRBV7-8 and TRBJ2-4): GAGVSQSPRYKVAKRGQDVALRCDPISGHVSLFWYQQALGQGPEFLTYFQNEAQLDKSGLPSDRFFAERPEGSVSTLKIQRTQQEDSAVYLCASSDTTADGVDFGAGTRLSVL.

The rearrangement links TRBV27 to TRBJ2-5; D is perhaps TRBD1 (5 bases). Germline V gives CDR1 MNHEY, CDR2 SMNVEV (reference sequence). Trimming removed 6 bases at V and 7 bases at J, with 30 bases between. This CDR3 has 18 amino acids. CDR3 sequence: CASRPRGERLIFKTTQYF. The CDR3 bases are TGTGCCAGCAGGCCTAGGGGCGAACGACTGATCTTCAAGACGACCCAGTACTTC.

V usage is TRBV5-1 and J usage is TRBJ2-7; TRBD1 matches 8 bases. With 0 bases clipped from V and 3 bases from J, the junction kept 5 bases outside the gene matches. Germline V lookup: CDR1 SGHRS, CDR2 YFSETQ. The CDR3 is 15 residues long. The CDR3 reads CASSLEAGGGYEQYF. CDR3 sequence (DNA): TGCGCCAGCAGCTTGGAGGCAGGGGGCGGCTACGAGCAGTACTTC.

J is TRBJ2-1 and V is TRBV6-1; TRBD2 is a possible D gene (6 bases). CDR1 and CDR2 (germline): MNHNS, SASEGT. V was trimmed by 7 bases and J by 3 bases, leaving 10 bases between them. The CDR3 runs 13 residues. In nucleotides, the CDR3 is TGTGCCAGCAAGGGACTGAACTACAATGAGCAGTTCTTC. The encoded protein is CASKGLNYNEQFF.

The gene calls are TRBV6-1 and TRBJ1-5; D is uncertain. Trimming removed 2 bases at V and 7 bases at J, with 12 bases between. The CDR3 has 14 residues. The germline CDR1 and CDR2 sequences are MNHNS and SASEGT. CDR3 loop: CASSEWGSGQPQHF. The CDR3 nucleotides are TGTGCCAGCAGTGAATGGGGTAGCGGGCAGCCCCAGCATTTT.

This clone was detected a few times. The rearrangement links TRBV7-9 to TRBJ1-4, with 8 positions matching TRBD1. Germline loops: CDR1 SEHNR, CDR2 FQNEAQ (reference sequence). Trimming removed 3 bases from V and 5 bases from J; junction bases left unmatched: 8. There are 16 residues in the CDR3. This CDR3 is CASSFSGQGGNEKLFF. The DNA of the CDR3 is TGTGCCAGCAGCTTTTCCGGACAGGGTGGGAATGAAAAACTGTTTTTT.

The rearrangement uses TRBV7-9 and TRBJ2-1; 8 bases match TRBD2. The J segment lost 5 bases and the V segment lost 5 bases, leaving 8 bases of the junction unmatched. Germline-derived CDR1 and CDR2 are SEHNR and FQNEAQ (reference sequence). The CDR3 is made up of 15 amino acids. CDR3 coding DNA: TGTGCCAGCAGCCCCCGCGGGACTAGTGACAATGAGCAGTTCTTC. Residues: CASSPRGTSDNEQFF.

DNA of the CDR3: TGTGCCAGCAGCGCAAACCCGTTCCGGGACAGGAATTCACCCCTCCACTTT. As protein: CASSANPFRDRNSPLHF. The chain couples TRBV9 to TRBJ1-6; TRBD1 matches 8 bases. Germline V gene sequence: CDR1 SGDLS, CDR2 YYNGEE. Unmatched junction bases numbered 12, after V lost 3 bases and J lost 7 bases. CDR3 length: 17 amino acids.

J is TRBJ2-5 and V is TRBV28; D unclear. There are 15 residues in the CDR3. The V end lost 3 bases, the J end lost 4 bases, and 15 bases lay between the germline ends. Germline-derived CDR1 and CDR2 are MDHEN and SYDVKM. CDR3 sequence (DNA): TGTGCCAGCAGTTTTTCGCGTGTTAACCGAGAGACCCAGTACTTC. Translated: CASSFSRVNRETQYF.

This chain uses TRBV10-1 with TRBJ2-1, with 11 nucleotides matching TRBD1. CDR3 length: 15 amino acids. Per the germline V gene, CDR1 is WNHNN and CDR2 is SYGVQD (reference sequence). Germline trimming cut 6 bases from V and 8 bases from J; bases unmatched to any gene: 9. CDR3 sequence reads: CASSPGQGAGDEQFF. The CDR3 nucleotides are TGCGCCAGCAGCCCCGGACAGGGGGCCGGGGATGAGCAGTTCTTC.

This chain links TRBV6-6 with TRBJ1-2; D is unresolved. The CDR3 spans 15 residues. The germline CDR1 and CDR2 sequences are MNHNY and SVGAGI (reference sequence). Deletions cut 6 bases from V and 5 bases from J, with 19 bases between. CDR3 residues: CASRTPLGRPYGYTF. The CDR3 nucleotides are TGTGCCAGCAGAACCCCCCTCGGCAGGCCATATGGCTACACCTTC.

The CDR3 region has the DNA TGTGCCAGCAGCCCCGGACTAGCGGGGGAGACCCAGTACTTC. Translated, it gives CASSPGLAGETQYF. The chain has TRBV7-3 and TRBJ2-5, with 12 bases identical to TRBD2. The CDR3 sequence is 14 residues long. V gave up 5 bases and J gave up 5 bases; unmatched junction bases: 3. The germline CDR1 and CDR2 sequences are SGHTA and FQGTGA. Using reference TRBV7-3 and TRBJ2-5 for the parts outside the CDR3, the full variable domain is GAGVSQTPSNKVTEKGKYVELRCDPISGHTALYWYRQSLGQGPEFLIYFQGTGAADDSGLPNDRFFAVRPEGSVSTLKIQRTERGDSAVYLCASSPGLAGETQYFGPGTRLLVL.

The CDR3 is CASSPQYEQFF. The CDR3 coding sequence is TGTGCCAGCAGCCCCCAGTATGAGCAGTTCTTC. The J gene is TRBJ2-1, the V gene TRBV7-9; no definite D call. This CDR3 contains 11 residues. Germline V lookup: CDR1 SEHNR, CDR2 FQNEAQ (reference sequence). Trimming cost V 5 bases and J 8 bases, with 7 bases left between them.

The rearrangement joins TRBV11-2 to TRBJ1-2; 8 bases match TRBD1. Germline lookup yields CDR1 SGHAT and CDR2 FQNNGV. With V trimmed by 2 bases and J by 3 bases, 17 bases remained unmatched. CDR3 size: 19 residues. DNA of the CDR3: TGTGCCAGCAGCTTATCTCCCCGTCGCAGGACAGGGCTACACTATGGCTACACCTTC. Amino acid sequence: CASSLSPRRRTGLHYGYTF.

This sequence joins TRBV9 and TRBJ2-1; 10 bases are a match to TRBD2. Losses at the gene ends were 3 bases for V and 1 base for J; bases not matched to a gene: 1. The length of the CDR3 is 15 residues. Germline CDR1 and CDR2: SGDLS and YYNGEE. The CDR3 here is CASSALAGSYNEQFF. CDR3 DNA sequence: TGTGCCAGCAGCGCACTAGCGGGGTCCTACAATGAGCAGTTCTTC.

A few counts support this clone. The chain employs TRBV5-1 and TRBJ2-5, with 7 nucleotides matching TRBD2. There are 15 residues in the CDR3. Germline loops: CDR1 SGHRS, CDR2 YFSETQ. Trimming removed 3 bases from V and 5 bases from J; junction bases left unmatched: 10. CDR3 protein: CASSWGRGVQETQYF. The CDR3 region has the DNA TGCGCCAGCAGCTGGGGGAGGGGAGTTCAGGAGACCCAGTACTTC.